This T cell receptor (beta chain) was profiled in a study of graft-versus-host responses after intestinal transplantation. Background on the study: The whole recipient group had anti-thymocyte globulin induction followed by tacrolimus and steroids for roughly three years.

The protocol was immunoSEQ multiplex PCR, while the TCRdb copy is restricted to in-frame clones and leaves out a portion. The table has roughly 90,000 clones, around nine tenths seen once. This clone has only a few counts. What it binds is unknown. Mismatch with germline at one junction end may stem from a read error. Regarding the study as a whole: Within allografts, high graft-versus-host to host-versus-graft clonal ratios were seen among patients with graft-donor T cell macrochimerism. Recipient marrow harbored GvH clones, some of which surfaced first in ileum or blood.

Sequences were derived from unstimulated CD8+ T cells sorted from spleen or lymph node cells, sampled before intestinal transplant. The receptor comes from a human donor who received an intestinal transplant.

The CDR3 sequence is CASSGNTYYGYTF. As DNA, the CDR3 is TGTGCCAGCAGCGGTAACACCTACTATGGCTACACCTTC. The chain links TRBV4-1 to TRBJ1-2; D ambiguous. Per the germline V gene, CDR1 is MGHRA and CDR2 is YSYEKL. This CDR3 is built from 13 residues.